One sample yielded the 19 T cell receptor beta chains listed below, sequenced in a study of blood T cell repertoires in COVID-19. TCRdb's copy holds only in-frame clones and misses some; the assay was immunoSEQ multiplex PCR. The repertoire has roughly 200,000 clones, more than 70% of them found once; the top ten carry less than 7.5%. Sequenced sample: peripheral blood. Receptors originate from a middle-aged woman who had recovered from COVID-19.

The genes are TRBV28 and TRBJ2-1; 15 bases are a match to TRBD2. With 3 bases clipped from V and 7 bases from J, the junction kept 7 bases outside the gene matches. Germline V CDR1 and CDR2: MDHEN, SYDVKM. The CDR3 has 17 amino acids. DNA for the CDR3: TGTGCCAGCAGTTTCCCCACCGGGACTAGCGGGAGGAATGAGCAGTTCTTC. Encoded protein: CASSFPTGTSGRNEQFF.

CDR3 sequence: CASNLRGTGNQPQHF. The DNA for the CDR3 is TGTGCCAGCAACCTTAGGGGAACTGGCAATCAGCCCCAGCATTTT. The rearrangement uses TRBV5-6 and TRBJ1-5, with a weak D call TRBD1 (5 bases). CDR3 length: 15 residues. Germline assignment: CDR1 SGHDT and CDR2 YYEEEE. Trimming took off 6 bases at V and 2 bases at J, with 15 bases between the two ends.

The chain links TRBV24-1 to TRBJ2-3, with 10 bases matching TRBD1. After removal of 6 bases from V and 4 bases from J, the junction contained 9 bases not matched to a gene. This CDR3 spans 16 amino acids. CDR1 and CDR2 from the germline V gene are KGHDR and SFDVKD. The CDR3: CATSNTGTGDSDTQYF. CDR3 bases: TGTGCCACCAGTAACACCGGGACAGGGGATTCAGATACGCAGTATTTT.

CDR3 region: CASSPGSGVKDGYTF. The CDR3 region has the DNA TGTGCCAGTAGTCCGGGGTCTGGGGTGAAAGATGGCTACACCTTC. This chain joins TRBV19 and TRBJ1-2; D unresolved. The germline CDR1 and CDR2 sequences are LNHDA and SQIVND (reference sequence). The CDR3 covers 15 residues. V lost 5 bases to trimming and J lost 6 bases, with 19 bases between them.

This clone was detected only once. The J gene is TRBJ2-3, the V gene TRBV3-1 (or the pseudogene TRBV3-2), with TRBD2 identical over 15 bases. Trimming took 5 bases from V and 1 from J; bases not matched to a gene: 7. The CDR3 length is 18 residues. From germline, CDR1 is LGHDT and CDR2 YNNKEL (reference sequence). CDR3 sequence (DNA): TGTGCCAGCAGCGTAGGACTAGCGGGAGGGCCGGGCACAGATACGCAGTATTTT. Residues: CASSVGLAGGPGTDTQYF.

CDR3 sequence (DNA): TGTGCCAGCAGTCGAGGGACTAGCGGGAGAATAGGCGAGCAGTACTTC. This encodes CASSRGTSGRIGEQYF. The chain links TRBV2 to TRBJ2-7, with TRBD2 matching over 14 bases. The V and J ends lost 5 bases and 6 bases, in that order; junction bases with no gene match: 9. This CDR3 spans 16 amino acids. Per germline, CDR1 SNHLY and CDR2 FYNNEI.

This chain links TRBV27 with TRBJ2-2, with 13 bases identical to TRBD2. The CDR3 is 15 residues long. The V gene end was trimmed by 6 bases and the J gene end by 6 bases; junction bases not matched to a gene: 4. The germline CDR1 and CDR2 sequences are MNHEY and SMNVEV (reference sequence). CDR3 DNA: TGTGCCAGCAGGGGGACTAGCGGGGCCTCCGGGGAGCTGTTTTTT. Translated, it gives CASRGTSGASGELFF.

This rearrangement joins TRBV5-6 to TRBJ2-7, with a tentative D call TRBD1 (6 bases). The CDR3 has 13 residues. Per germline, CDR1 SGHDT and CDR2 YYEEEE. V was shortened by 4 bases and J by 4 bases, with 12 bases between the two germline ends. In DNA form, the CDR3 reads TGTGCCAGCAGCACCGGGACAACTTACGAGCAGTACTTC. As protein: CASSTGTTYEQYF.

Here the CDR3 DNA reads TGTGCCAGCAGCGCGGGCAGTCCTACTCCCTATGGCTACACCTTC. Protein: CASSAGSPTPYGYTF. The rearrangement links TRBV7-9 to TRBJ1-2; D is uncertain. This CDR3 region has 15 residues. Trimming pared 5 bases from V and 4 bases from J, leaving 17 bases between. Per germline, CDR1 SEHNR and CDR2 FQNEAQ (reference sequence).

This clone came up once. The rearrangement uses TRBV12-5 and TRBJ2-2; TRBD1 is a possible D gene (5 bases). CDR1 is LGHNT, CDR2 FRNRAP, per germline. The CDR3 sequence is 16 residues long. Deletions cut 0 bases from V and 3 bases from J, with 11 bases between. CDR3 in amino acids: CASGLVSSRDTGELFF. The CDR3, as DNA: TGTGCTAGTGGTTTGGTATCGTCCAGGGACACCGGGGAGCTGTTTTTT.

The chain carries TRBV7-2 and TRBJ2-3; D remains unclear. The ends were cut back, 7 bases at V and 3 bases at J, with 11 bases in the middle. The V gene's germline CDR1 is SGHTA and CDR2 FQGNSA. CDR3 length: 13 residues. CDR3 coding DNA: TGTGCCAGCAAGCAGCCCGGGACAGATACGCAGTATTTT. It specifies CASKQPGTDTQYF. Variable domain in full (rest from reference TRBV7-2 and TRBJ2-3): GAGVSQSPSNKVTEKGKDVELRCDPISGHTALYWYRQSLGQGLEFLIYFQGNSAPDKSGLPSDRFSAERTGGSVSTLTIQRTQQEDSAVYLCASKQPGTDTQYFGPGTRLTVL.

J is TRBJ2-2 and V is TRBV11-3; tentative D call: TRBD2 (5 bases). Germline assignment: CDR1 SGHNT and CDR2 YENEEA. The CDR3 has 17 residues. Trimming removed 8 bases at V and 6 bases at J, with 25 bases between. CDR3 protein: CASSPGYAGRIAGELFF. The CDR3 bases are TGTGCCAGCTCCCCGGGCTACGCGGGTAGGATTGCCGGGGAGCTGTTTTTT.

V gene TRBV5-1 combines with J gene TRBJ1-4; 8 bases are a match to TRBD1. CDR1 is SGHRS and CDR2 is YFSETQ in the germline V gene. The CDR3 is 14 amino acids. Germline trimming cut 2 bases from V and 7 bases from J; bases unmatched to any gene: 4. CDR3 region: CASSFGQGGEKLFF. As DNA, the CDR3 is TGCGCCAGCAGCTTCGGACAGGGTGGTGAAAAACTGTTTTTT.

The genes are TRBV24-1 and TRBJ1-5; D uncertain. Germline CDR1 is KGHDR and CDR2 is SFDVKD. With 9 bases removed from V and 7 bases from J, the gap between germline ends came to 12 bases. The CDR3 loop spans 12 amino acids. This CDR3 is CATQRVGQPQHF. CDR3 nucleotides: TGTGCCACCCAGCGGGTTGGACAGCCCCAGCATTTT.

The chain recombines TRBV7-2 with TRBJ2-3; TRBD2 agrees at 7 bases. Trimming removed 5 bases from V and 2 bases from J; junction bases left unmatched: 10. Germline-derived CDR1 and CDR2 are SGHTA and FQGNSA. This CDR3 has 16 amino acids. The CDR3 reads CASSHLSGALTDTQYF. The CDR3 DNA sequence: TGTGCCAGCAGCCACCTAAGCGGGGCCCTCACAGATACGCAGTATTTT.

V gene TRBV9 combines with J gene TRBJ2-3, with 14 nucleotides matching TRBD2. The CDR3 spans 17 residues. The V gene end was trimmed by 4 bases and the J gene end by 6 bases; junction bases not matched to a gene: 10. From germline, CDR1 is SGDLS and CDR2 YYNGEE. The CDR3 DNA sequence: TGTGCCAGCAGCCTTAGACTAGCGGGAGGGCCGGTGGATACGCAGTATTTT. Its translation is CASSLRLAGGPVDTQYF.

The genes are TRBV5-6 and TRBJ1-1, with D possibly TRBD1 on 5 matching bases. V dropped 4 bases and J dropped 2 bases, with 12 bases sitting between them. CDR1 is SGHDT, CDR2 YYEEEE, per germline. The CDR3 totals 14 residues. The CDR3 sequence is CASSRPTANTEAFF. Here the CDR3 DNA reads TGTGCCAGCAGCAGACCGACAGCTAACACTGAAGCTTTCTTT.

This chain connects TRBV30 to TRBJ2-3; 11 positions match TRBD2. The CDR3 has 14 residues. Trimming removed 6 bases from V and 5 bases from J; junction bases left unmatched: 7. CDR1 is GTSNPN and CDR2 is SVGIG in the germline V gene (reference sequence). CDR3 region: CACIAGGPRDTQYF. In nucleotides, the CDR3 is TGTGCCTGCATAGCGGGAGGGCCTAGAGATACGCAGTATTTT.

This rearrangement joins TRBV7-9 to TRBJ2-3; possible D gene TRBD1, 6 bases. Germline V lookup: CDR1 SEHNR, CDR2 FQNEAQ (reference sequence). Between the trimmed V and J ends, which lost 2 bases and 6 bases, there was a span of 15 bases. The length of the CDR3 is 15 residues. CDR3 DNA: TGTGCCAGCAGCTTATCGTCTACAGGGACGGATACGCAGTATTTT. It specifies CASSLSSTGTDTQYF.